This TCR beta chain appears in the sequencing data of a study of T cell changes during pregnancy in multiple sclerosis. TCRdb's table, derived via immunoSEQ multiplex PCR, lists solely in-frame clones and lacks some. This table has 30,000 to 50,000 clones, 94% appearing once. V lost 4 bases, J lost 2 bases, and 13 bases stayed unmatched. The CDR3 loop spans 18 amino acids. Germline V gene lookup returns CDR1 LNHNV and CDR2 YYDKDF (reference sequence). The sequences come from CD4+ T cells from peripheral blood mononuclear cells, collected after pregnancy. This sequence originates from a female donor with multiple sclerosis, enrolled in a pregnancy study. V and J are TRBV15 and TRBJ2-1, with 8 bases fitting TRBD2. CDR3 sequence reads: CATSTLLEAGATYNEQFF. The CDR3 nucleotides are TGTGCCACCAGCACTCTCCTTGAAGCGGGGGCTACCTACAATGAGCAGTTCTTC.